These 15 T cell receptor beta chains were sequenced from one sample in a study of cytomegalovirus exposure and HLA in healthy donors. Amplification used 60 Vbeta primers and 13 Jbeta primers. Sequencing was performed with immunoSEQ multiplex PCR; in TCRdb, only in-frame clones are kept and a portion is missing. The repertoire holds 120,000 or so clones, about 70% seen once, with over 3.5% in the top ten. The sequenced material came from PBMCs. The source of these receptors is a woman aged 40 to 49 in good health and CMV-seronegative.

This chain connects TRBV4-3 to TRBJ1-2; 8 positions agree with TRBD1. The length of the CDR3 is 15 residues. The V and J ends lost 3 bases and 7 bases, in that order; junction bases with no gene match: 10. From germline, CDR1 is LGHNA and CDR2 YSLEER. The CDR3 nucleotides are TGCGCCAGCAGCCATACGGACAGGGTGGTCTCTGGCTACACCTTC. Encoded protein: CASSHTDRVVSGYTF.

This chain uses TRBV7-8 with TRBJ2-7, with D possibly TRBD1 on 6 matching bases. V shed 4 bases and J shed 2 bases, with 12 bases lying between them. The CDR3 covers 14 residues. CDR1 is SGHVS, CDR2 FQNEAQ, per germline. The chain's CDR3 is CASSSLRGPYEQYF. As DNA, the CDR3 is TGTGCCAGCAGCTCTCTCAGGGGTCCCTACGAGCAGTACTTC. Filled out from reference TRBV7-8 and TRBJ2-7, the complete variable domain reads GAGVSQSPRYKVAKRGQDVALRCDPISGHVSLFWYQQALGQGPEFLTYFQNEAQLDKSGLPSDRFFAERPEGSVSTLKIQRTQQEDSAVYLCASSSLRGPYEQYFGPGTRLTVT.

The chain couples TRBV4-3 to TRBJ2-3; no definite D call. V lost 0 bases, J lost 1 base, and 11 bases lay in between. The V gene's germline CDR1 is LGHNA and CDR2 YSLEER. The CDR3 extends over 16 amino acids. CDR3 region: CASSQDVAAGTDTQYF. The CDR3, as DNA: TGCGCCAGCAGCCAAGATGTAGCAGCCGGCACAGATACGCAGTATTTT.

The CDR3 region is CASSPQTGDNEQFF. CDR3 bases: TGTGCCAGCTCACCCCAGACAGGGGACAATGAGCAGTTCTTC. The J gene is TRBJ2-1, the V gene TRBV18; 8 bases are shared with TRBD1. Trimming at V came to 3 bases and at J to 5 bases, leaving 3 bases not matched to a gene. The CDR3 loop spans 14 amino acids. Germline CDR1 KGHSH, CDR2 LQKENI.

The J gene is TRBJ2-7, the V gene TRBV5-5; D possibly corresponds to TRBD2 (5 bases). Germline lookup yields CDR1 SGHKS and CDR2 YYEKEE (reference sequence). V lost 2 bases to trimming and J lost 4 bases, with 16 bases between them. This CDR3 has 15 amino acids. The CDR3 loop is CASSFVEGFPYEQYF. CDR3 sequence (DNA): TGTGCCAGCAGCTTCGTCGAGGGTTTCCCTTACGAGCAGTACTTC.

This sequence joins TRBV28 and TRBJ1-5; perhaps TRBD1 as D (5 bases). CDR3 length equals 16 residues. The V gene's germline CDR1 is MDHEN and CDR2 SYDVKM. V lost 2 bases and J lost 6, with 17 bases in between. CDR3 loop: CASSLVGLGHPQPQHF. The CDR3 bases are TGTGCCAGCAGTTTAGTAGGCCTTGGACATCCTCAGCCCCAGCATTTT.

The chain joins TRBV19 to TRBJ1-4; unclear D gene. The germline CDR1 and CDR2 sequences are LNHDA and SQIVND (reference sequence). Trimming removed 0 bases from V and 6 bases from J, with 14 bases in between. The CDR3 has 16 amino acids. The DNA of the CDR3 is TGTGCCAGTAGTATAGAGTTCTCGAGAATCGATGAAAAACTGTTTTTT. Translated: CASSIEFSRIDEKLFF.

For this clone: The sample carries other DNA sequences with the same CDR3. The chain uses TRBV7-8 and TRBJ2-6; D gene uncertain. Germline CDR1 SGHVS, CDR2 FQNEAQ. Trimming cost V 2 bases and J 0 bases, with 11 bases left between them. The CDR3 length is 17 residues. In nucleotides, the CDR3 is TGTGCCAGCAGCTTAAACAGCCCGGTCTCTGGGGCCAACGTCCTGACTTTC. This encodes CASSLNSPVSGANVLTF.

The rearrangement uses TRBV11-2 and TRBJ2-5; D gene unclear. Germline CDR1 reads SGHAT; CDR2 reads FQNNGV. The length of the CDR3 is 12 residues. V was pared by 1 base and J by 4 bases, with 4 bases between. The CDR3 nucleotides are TGTGCCAGCAGCTTAGGAGTAGAGACCCAGTACTTC. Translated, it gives CASSLGVETQYF.

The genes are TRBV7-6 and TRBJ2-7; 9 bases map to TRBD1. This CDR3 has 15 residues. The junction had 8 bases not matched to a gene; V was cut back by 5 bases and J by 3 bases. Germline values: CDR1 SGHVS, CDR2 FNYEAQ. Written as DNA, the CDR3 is TGTGCCAGCAGCCGGGAGGACAGGGGCCTCTACGAGCAGTACTTC. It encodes CASSREDRGLYEQYF.

CDR3 region: CASKVREESNTEAFF. The CDR3 nucleotides read TGTGCCAGCAAAGTTCGGGAGGAGTCGAACACTGAAGCTTTCTTT. The chain employs TRBV27 and TRBJ1-1; D is unclear. Trimming stripped 7 bases from V and 1 base from J, with 16 bases between. The CDR3 runs to 15 residues. CDR1 MNHEY and CDR2 SMNVEV come from the germline V gene (reference sequence).

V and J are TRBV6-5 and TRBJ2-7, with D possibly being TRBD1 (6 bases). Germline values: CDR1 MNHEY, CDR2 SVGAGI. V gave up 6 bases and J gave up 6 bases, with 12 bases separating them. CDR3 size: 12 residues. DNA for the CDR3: TGTGCCAGCAGCCCTACAGGGACCGAGCAGTACTTC. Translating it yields CASSPTGTEQYF.

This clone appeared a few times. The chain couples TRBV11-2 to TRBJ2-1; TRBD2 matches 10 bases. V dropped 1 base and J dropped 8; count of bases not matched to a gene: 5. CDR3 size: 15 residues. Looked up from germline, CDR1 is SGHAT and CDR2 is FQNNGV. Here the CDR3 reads CASSLAASGSYEQFF. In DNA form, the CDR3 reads TGTGCCAGCAGCTTAGCGGCTAGCGGGAGCTATGAGCAGTTCTTC.

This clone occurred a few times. This CDR3 reads CASSQDRTAGGSEAFF. The CDR3 region has the DNA TGCGCCAGCAGCCAAGATAGGACGGCCGGAGGGTCTGAAGCTTTCTTT. This chain links TRBV4-3 with TRBJ1-1; D is unresolved. Germline-derived CDR1 and CDR2 are LGHNA and YSLEER. The CDR3 is 16 amino acids. Trimming removed 0 bases at V and 6 bases at J, with 17 bases between.

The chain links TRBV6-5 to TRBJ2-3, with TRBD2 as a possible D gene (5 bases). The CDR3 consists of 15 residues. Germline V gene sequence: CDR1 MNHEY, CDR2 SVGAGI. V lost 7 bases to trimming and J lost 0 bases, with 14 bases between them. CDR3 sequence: CASTLGGSSTDTQYF. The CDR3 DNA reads TGTGCCAGCACCCTCGGAGGCTCTAGCACAGATACGCAGTATTTT.